A single sample is the source of the 8 T cell receptor beta chains below, sequenced in a study of blood T cell repertoires in COVID-19. The repertoire was sequenced with immunoSEQ multiplex PCR; TCRdb's copy has only in-frame clones and lacks some. This table has 200,000 to 300,000 clones, about 80% appearing once. Sequencing used peripheral blood. The receptor source for this set is an older man with acute or convalescent COVID-19.

This chain links TRBV5-1 with TRBJ2-7, with 8 positions matching TRBD1. There are 15 residues in the CDR3. The V segment lost 4 bases and the J segment 3 bases; nucleotides outside the gene matches: 9. Germline CDR1 reads SGHRS; CDR2 reads YFSETQ. CDR3 amino acids: CASSEPGQAYYEQYF. CDR3 bases: TGCGCCAGCAGCGAACCGGGACAGGCTTACTACGAGCAGTACTTC. The complete variable domain, with remaining parts taken from reference TRBV5-1 and TRBJ2-7, reads KAGVTQTPRYLIKTRGQQVTLSCSPISGHRSVSWYQQTPGQGLQFLFEYFSETQRNKGNFPGRFSGRQFSNSRSEMNVSTLELGDSALYLCASSEPGQAYYEQYFGPGTRLTVT.

This chain connects TRBV25-1 to TRBJ2-2; possible D gene TRBD1, 5 bases. Germline V gene lookup returns CDR1 MGHDK and CDR2 SYGVNS. Between the trimmed V and J ends, which lost 4 bases and 7 bases, there was a span of 25 bases. The CDR3 is 18 residues long. The CDR3 is CASSARKGLGVKGGELFF. DNA for the CDR3: TGTGCCAGCAGTGCCCGTAAGGGGCTGGGTGTCAAGGGCGGGGAGCTGTTTTTT.

This clone was observed at least ten times. CDR3 sequence: CASSQVTGPLAYEQYF. In nucleotides, the CDR3 is TGCGCCAGCAGCCAAGTAACAGGCCCCCTAGCCTACGAGCAGTACTTC. The chain combines TRBV4-1 with TRBJ2-7; D perhaps matches TRBD1 (5 bases). In germline, CDR1 is MGHRA, CDR2 YSYEKL. Trimming cost V 1 base and J 2 bases, with 15 bases left between them. The CDR3 has 16 amino acids.

The chain uses TRBV3-1 (or the pseudogene TRBV3-2) and TRBJ2-7; D is possibly TRBD2 (5 bases). Germline CDR1 reads LGHDT; CDR2 reads YNNKEL (reference sequence). V was pared by 8 bases and J by 7 bases, with 12 bases between. This CDR3 spans 11 amino acids. This CDR3 is CASRVGKEQYF. Here the CDR3 DNA reads TGTGCCAGCCGAGTCGGGAAAGAGCAGTACTTC.

V usage is TRBV28 and J usage is TRBJ1-2; D might be TRBD1 (6 bases). CDR3 length: 13 amino acids. V gave up 6 bases and J gave up 5 bases, with 13 bases separating them. CDR1 is MDHEN, CDR2 SYDVKM, per germline. In DNA form, the CDR3 reads TGTGCCAGCAGGACCAGGGGTCCATATGGCTACACCTTC. It encodes CASRTRGPYGYTF.

The chain recombines TRBV30 with TRBJ2-1, with D possibly matching TRBD2 (6 bases). V lost 1 base to trimming and J lost 8 bases, with 9 bases between them. Germline values: CDR1 GTSNPN, CDR2 SVGIG (reference sequence). CDR3 length: 12 amino acids. CDR3 in DNA: TGTGCCTGGAGTGGATGGGGGGATGAGCAGTTCTTC. This encodes CAWSGWGDEQFF.

Ten or more counts support this clone. The chain is built from TRBV7-6 and TRBJ2-1; 8 bases match TRBD2. The germline CDR1 and CDR2 sequences are SGHVS and FNYEAQ. J was trimmed by 4 bases and V by 0 bases; bases with no gene match: 2. The CDR3 length is 15 residues. The CDR3 DNA follows: TGTGCCAGCAGCTTAGCTAGCGGGGTATACAATGAGCAGTTCTTC. It translates to CASSLASGVYNEQFF.

The chain is built from TRBV5-1 and TRBJ1-2; D gene unclear. Trimming removed 0 bases at V and 7 bases at J, with 13 bases between. The CDR3 runs 14 residues. Germline CDR1 is SGHRS and CDR2 is YFSETQ. The CDR3 region is CASSLEAGVGGYTF. CDR3 nucleotide sequence: TGCGCCAGCAGCTTGGAAGCCGGGGTAGGTGGCTACACCTTC.